The present T cell receptor beta chain was sequenced within a study of OX40 agonist ivuxolimab in advanced cancers. Turning to the overall study: Ivuxolimab, which targeted the costimulatory receptor OX40 (CD134), was an agonistic, fully human IgG2 monoclonal antibody. Among the roughly 52 dose-escalation patients, 19 had hepatocellular carcinoma, 15 or so melanoma, 9 renal cell carcinoma and 9 head and neck cancer. Three dose-escalation patients achieved partial responses, one with hepatocellular carcinoma and two with cutaneous melanoma. Intravenous ivuxolimab was administered to patients every 2 weeks at six dose levels: 0.01, 0.1, 0.3, 1.5, 3 and 10 mg/kg. Peripheral TCRbeta sequencing aimed to test whether ivuxolimab altered TCR sequence diversity and caused clonal T-cell expansion. Prior anti-PD-1, anti-PD-L1 or anti-CTLA-4 therapy was permitted, and checkpoint inhibitors had been received by roughly 40% of dose-escalation patients. The monotherapy dose-escalation portion (N = 52 patients) of the phase I ivuxolimab trial is reported in the paper. A male proportion of 82.7% and a mean age of approximately 61 years, ranging from roughly 23 to 90, were recorded for the dose-escalation cohort. General study outcomes and caveats: On average, CD8+ T cells showed more expanded clones than CD4+ T cells after ivuxolimab. In the 0.1-3.0 mg/kg groups, partial responders were among the patients with the lowest normalized peripheral clonal expansion, particularly in CD8+ T cells. Low levels of normalized T-cell clonal expansion were also seen in some patients who did not respond. At doses from 0.1 to 3.0 mg/kg, clonal expansion was seen in both CD4+ and CD8+ blood T cells between baseline and week 6. Which antigens the clonally expanded peripheral T cells were specific for was not determined.

On this clone: The antigen it recognizes is unknown. Per-nucleotide qualities are absent, and no much larger clonotype sits a single base away.

Genomic DNA was isolated from the sorted cells so that the TCRbeta CDR3 region could be sequenced. The immunoSEQ Assay was used to sequence the TCRbeta CDR3 regions. The table was pulled from immuneACCESS by TCRdb, which kept in-frame rearrangements only. Such tables lose some clones; where checked, under half of the loss comes from unresolved V genes, and the rest has no known cause. The sample table records under 110,000 clones; 90% of these occur just once. Of the sample, about 0.48% is held by the ten largest clones. The trial excluded patients who had a history of autoimmune disease or were on systemic immunosuppression. Peripheral blood for TCR sequencing was collected from all dose cohorts at baseline, on cycle 4 day 1, and on cycle 7 day 1. The samples were drawn from a first-in-human, open-label, multicenter phase I dose-escalation trial of ivuxolimab. The trial enrolled adults with locally advanced or metastatic head and neck squamous cell, hepatocellular, melanoma or renal cell carcinoma. Before TCR sequencing, CD4+ and CD8+ T cells were separately sorted from peripheral blood.

The junction shows trimming of 5 bases on V and 0 bases on J, and the gene matches do not reach 11 bases of it. From the cysteine through the phenylalanine, the CDR3 covers 17 amino acids. Of all the DNA, just the CDR3 is kept, 51 bases in frame from base 1. The germline V gene (reference sequence) specifies SEHNR as CDR1 and FQNEAQ as CDR2. Sequenced here: CD4+ or CD8+ T cells sorted from blood, sampled in a trial of the OX40 agonist ivuxolimab. This receptor was identified in an adult with an advanced solid tumor such as melanoma, head and neck, liver or kidney cancer. The receptor chain draws on TRBV7-9 and TRBJ2-3, and 7 junction bases match TRBD1. For the CDR3, the sequence is CASSPTTGYSSTDTQYF. The nucleotides are TGTGCCAGCAGCCCTACGACAGGGTACTCTAGCACAGATACGCAGTATTTT.